What follows is one T cell receptor beta chain and its context. The antigen is not known. The CDR3 contains 13 residues. Germline CDR1 and CDR2: MNHNS and SASEGT. The V and J ends lost 6 bases and 2 bases respectively, with 10 bases between them. Sequencing targeted expressed TCRB transcripts, as all isolated RNA had been reverse transcribed. Using immunoSEQ multiplex PCR, the repertoire was profiled, and TCRdb retains in-frame clones only, with some absent. The data hold 900,000 or so clones, with 15% to 20% observed a single time. The data were taken from a study of beta chain features in type 1 diabetes. General study points: The cDNA sequencing approach could over-represent high-TCR-expressing cells.

This chain connects TRBV6-1 to TRBJ1-2; D is unclear. The TCR comes from a young woman in good health. The source material was naive CD4+ T cells from blood. In nucleotides, the CDR3 is TGTGCCAGCAGGGTGACGGAAAACTATGGCTACACCTTC. Encoded protein: CASRVTENYGYTF.